The T cell receptor beta chain described here comes from a study of T-cell memory formation after mild COVID-19. Study observations and caveats: Second-wave clones that peaked on day 37 lacked confirmed SARS-CoV-2 specificity. Day 15 to 85 contractors were CD4/CD8 balanced; later expanders leaned CD4+.

It was 5'RACE with constant-segment primers that produced the TCR alpha and TCR beta cDNA libraries, which carried sample barcodes and UMIs. MiXCR was run by TCRdb on the 5' RACE reads, yielding one entry per CDR3 protein. The table lists 100,000 or so distinct CDR3 sequences, more than 9.5% of them singletons. This clonotype was picked up many times. Its antigen remains unidentified. The V gene end was trimmed by 3 bases and the J gene end by 5 bases; junction bases not matched to a gene: 18. The CDR3 is 19 residues long. Germline V gene lookup returns CDR1 MGHDK and CDR2 SYGVNS. The V call is TRBV25-1, the J call TRBJ2-2, with TRBD1 matching 7 bases. The sequenced material came from PBMCs or a T cell subset sorted from them (not recorded which). This receptor was identified in a man aged 18-30 years who had mild COVID-19 (a few samples of this study predate the infection). Cell type and time point are not known. This CDR3 is CASSDSPPPPDRVTGELFF. CDR3 DNA sequence: TGTGCCAGCAGTGATTCCCCGCCCCCTCCCGACAGGGTTACCGGGGAGCTGTTTTTT.